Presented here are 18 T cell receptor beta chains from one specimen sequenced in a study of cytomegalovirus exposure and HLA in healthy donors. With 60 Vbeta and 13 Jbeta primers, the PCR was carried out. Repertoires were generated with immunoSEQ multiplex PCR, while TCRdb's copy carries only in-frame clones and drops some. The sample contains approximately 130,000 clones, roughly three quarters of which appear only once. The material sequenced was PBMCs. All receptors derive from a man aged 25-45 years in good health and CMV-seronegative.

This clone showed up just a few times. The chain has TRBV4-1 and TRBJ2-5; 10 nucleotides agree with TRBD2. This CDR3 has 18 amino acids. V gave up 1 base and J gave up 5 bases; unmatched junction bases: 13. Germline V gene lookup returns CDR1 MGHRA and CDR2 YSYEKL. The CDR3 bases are TGCGCCAGCAGCCAAGTACGTGGAGCGGGGGGGCTTCTGGAGACCCAGTACTTC. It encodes CASSQVRGAGGLLETQYF.

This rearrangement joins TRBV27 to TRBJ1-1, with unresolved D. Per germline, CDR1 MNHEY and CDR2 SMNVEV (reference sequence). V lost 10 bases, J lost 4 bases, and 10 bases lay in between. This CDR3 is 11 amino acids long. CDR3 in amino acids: CATGVGTEAFF. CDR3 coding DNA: TGTGCCACGGGTGTCGGCACTGAAGCTTTCTTT.

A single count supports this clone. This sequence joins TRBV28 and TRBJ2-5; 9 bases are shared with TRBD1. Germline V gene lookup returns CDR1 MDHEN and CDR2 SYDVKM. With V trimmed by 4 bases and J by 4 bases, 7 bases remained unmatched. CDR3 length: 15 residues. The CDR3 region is CASSWTGVSIETQYF. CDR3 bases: TGTGCCAGCAGTTGGACAGGGGTTTCGATAGAGACCCAGTACTTC.

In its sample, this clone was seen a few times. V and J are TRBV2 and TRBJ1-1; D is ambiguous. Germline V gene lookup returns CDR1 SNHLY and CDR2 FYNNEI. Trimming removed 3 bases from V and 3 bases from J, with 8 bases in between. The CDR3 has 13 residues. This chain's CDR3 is CASSELSHTEAFF. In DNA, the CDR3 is TGTGCCAGCAGTGAGTTGAGCCACACTGAAGCTTTCTTT.

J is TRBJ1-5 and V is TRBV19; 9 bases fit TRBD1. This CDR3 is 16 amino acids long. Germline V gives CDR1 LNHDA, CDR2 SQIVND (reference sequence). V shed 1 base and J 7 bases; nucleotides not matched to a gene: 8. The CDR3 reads CASSIVPGTGIQPQHF. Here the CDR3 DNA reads TGTGCCAGTAGTATAGTCCCCGGGACAGGGATCCAGCCCCAGCATTTT.

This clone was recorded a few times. CDR3 loop: CASRYSAGELFF. The CDR3 DNA sequence: TGTGCCAGCAGGTATTCCGCCGGGGAGCTGTTTTTT. The rearrangement uses TRBV14 and TRBJ2-2; no firm D call. Germline V CDR1 and CDR2: SGHDN, FVKESK. CDR3 length equals 12 residues. The ends were cut back, 6 bases at V and 6 bases at J, with 8 bases in the middle. The full variable domain, its missing parts supplied by reference TRBV14 and TRBJ2-2, is EAGVTQFPSHSVIEKGQTVTLRCDPISGHDNLYWYRRVMGKEIKFLLHFVKESKQDESGMPNNRFLAERTGGTYSTLKVQPAELEDSGVYFCASRYSAGELFFGEGSRLTVL.

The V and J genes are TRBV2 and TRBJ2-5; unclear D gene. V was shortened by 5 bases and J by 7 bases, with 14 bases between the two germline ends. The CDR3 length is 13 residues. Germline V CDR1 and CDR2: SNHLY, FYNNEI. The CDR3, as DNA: TGTGCCAGCAGTCAGAACCAAGATTGGACCCAGTACTTC. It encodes CASSQNQDWTQYF.

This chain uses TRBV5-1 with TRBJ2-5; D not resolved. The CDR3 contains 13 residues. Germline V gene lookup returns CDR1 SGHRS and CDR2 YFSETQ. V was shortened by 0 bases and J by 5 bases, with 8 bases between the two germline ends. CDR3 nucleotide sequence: TGCGCCAGCAGCTTGGGGTTCGAGGAGACCCAGTACTTC. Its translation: CASSLGFEETQYF.

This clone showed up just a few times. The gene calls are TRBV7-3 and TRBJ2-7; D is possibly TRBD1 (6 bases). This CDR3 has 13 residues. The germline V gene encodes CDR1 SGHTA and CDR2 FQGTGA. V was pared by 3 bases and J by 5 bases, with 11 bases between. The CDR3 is CASSFVRGDEQYF. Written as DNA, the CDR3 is TGTGCCAGCAGCTTCGTCAGGGGCGACGAGCAGTACTTC. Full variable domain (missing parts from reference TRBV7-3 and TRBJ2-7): GAGVSQTPSNKVTEKGKYVELRCDPISGHTALYWYRQSLGQGPEFLIYFQGTGAADDSGLPNDRFFAVRPEGSVSTLKIQRTERGDSAVYLCASSFVRGDEQYFGPGTRLTVT.

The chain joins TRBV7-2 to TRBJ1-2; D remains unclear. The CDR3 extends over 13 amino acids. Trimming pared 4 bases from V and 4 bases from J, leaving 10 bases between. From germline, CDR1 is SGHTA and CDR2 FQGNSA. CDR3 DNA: TGTGCCAGCAGCTCGGGTACGAGCTATGGCTACACCTTC. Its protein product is CASSSGTSYGYTF.

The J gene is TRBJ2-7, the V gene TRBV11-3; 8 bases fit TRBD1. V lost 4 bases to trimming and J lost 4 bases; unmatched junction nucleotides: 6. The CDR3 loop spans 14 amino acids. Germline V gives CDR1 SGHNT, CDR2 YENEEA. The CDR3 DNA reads TGTGCCAGCAGCTGGGGGACAGGACCTTACGAGCAGTACTTC. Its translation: CASSWGTGPYEQYF.

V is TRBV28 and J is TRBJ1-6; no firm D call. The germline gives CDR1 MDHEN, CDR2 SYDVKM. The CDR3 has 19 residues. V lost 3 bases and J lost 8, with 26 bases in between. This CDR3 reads CASSFIGQEKEGLDSPLHF. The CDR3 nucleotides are TGTGCCAGCAGTTTTATTGGGCAGGAAAAGGAAGGTTTGGATTCACCCCTCCACTTT. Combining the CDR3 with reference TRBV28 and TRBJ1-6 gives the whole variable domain DVKVTQSSRYLVKRTGEKVFLECVQDMDHENMFWYRQDPGLGLRLIYFSYDVKMKEKGDIPEGYSVSREKKERFSLILESASTNQTSMYLCASSFIGQEKEGLDSPLHFGNGTRLTVT.

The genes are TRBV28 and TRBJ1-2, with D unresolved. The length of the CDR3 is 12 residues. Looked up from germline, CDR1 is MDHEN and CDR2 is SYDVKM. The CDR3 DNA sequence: TGTGCTATTGCTGGGTACGGGTATGGCTACACCTTC. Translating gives CAIAGYGYGYTF.

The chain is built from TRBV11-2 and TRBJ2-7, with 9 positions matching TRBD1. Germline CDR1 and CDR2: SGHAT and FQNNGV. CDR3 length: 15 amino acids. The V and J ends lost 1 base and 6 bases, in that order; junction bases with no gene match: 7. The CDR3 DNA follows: TGTGCCAGCAGCTTAGCTGGGACAGGGTTCGTCGAGCAGTACTTC. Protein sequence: CASSLAGTGFVEQYF.

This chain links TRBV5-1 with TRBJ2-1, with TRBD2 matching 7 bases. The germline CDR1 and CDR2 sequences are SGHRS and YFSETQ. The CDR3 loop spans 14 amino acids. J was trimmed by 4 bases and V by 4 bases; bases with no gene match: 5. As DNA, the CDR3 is TGCGCCAGCAGCACCGCTAGCGGATACAATGAGCAGTTCTTC. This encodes CASSTASGYNEQFF. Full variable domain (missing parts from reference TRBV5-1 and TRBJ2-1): KAGVTQTPRYLIKTRGQQVTLSCSPISGHRSVSWYQQTPGQGLQFLFEYFSETQRNKGNFPGRFSGRQFSNSRSEMNVSTLELGDSALYLCASSTASGYNEQFFGPGTRLTVL.

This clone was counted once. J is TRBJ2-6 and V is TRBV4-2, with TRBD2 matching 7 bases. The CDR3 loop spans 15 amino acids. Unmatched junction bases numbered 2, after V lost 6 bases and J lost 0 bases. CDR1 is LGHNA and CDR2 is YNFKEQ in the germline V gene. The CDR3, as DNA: TGTGCCAGCAGGGGCGGGGGCTCTGGGGCCAACGTCCTGACTTTC. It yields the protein CASRGGGSGANVLTF.

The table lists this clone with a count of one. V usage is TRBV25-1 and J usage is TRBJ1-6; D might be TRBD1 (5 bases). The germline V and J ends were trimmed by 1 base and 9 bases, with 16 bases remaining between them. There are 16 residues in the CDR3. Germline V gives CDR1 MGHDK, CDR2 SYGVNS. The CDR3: CASSEWGDVGPSPLHF. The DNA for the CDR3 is TGTGCCAGCAGTGAATGGGGGGACGTGGGGCCTTCACCCCTCCACTTT.

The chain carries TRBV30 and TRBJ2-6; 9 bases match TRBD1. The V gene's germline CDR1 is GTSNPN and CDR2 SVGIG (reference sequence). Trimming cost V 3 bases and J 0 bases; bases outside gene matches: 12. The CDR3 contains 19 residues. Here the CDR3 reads CAWSAGTGLRTSGANVLTF. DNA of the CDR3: TGTGCCTGGAGCGCCGGGACAGGGTTAAGAACCTCTGGGGCCAACGTCCTGACTTTC.